This record looks at one TCR beta chain sequence and its context. Antigen: not known. This entry comes from a study of CD8+ T cells in alopecia areata. General study findings and limits: Although TCR sharing was seen in mice, sharing across patients was less clear, possibly for HLA-related reasons.

CDR1 SGHVS and CDR2 FQNEAQ come from the germline V gene. The CDR3 sequence is 16 residues long. Trimming left V 5 bases short and J 7 bases short, with 21 bases between. In each case, RNA was isolated and then reverse transcribed into cDNA as the sequencing template. The data were produced by immunoSEQ multiplex PCR, yet TCRdb's version contains in-frame clones alone and is incomplete. The table shows about 110,000 clones, with 45% to 60% occurring only once. As part of sample collection, lesional scalp punch biopsies and peripheral blood were taken from alopecia areata patients. The sequenced sample consisted of NKG2D-low CD8+ T cells sorted from blood. V usage is TRBV7-8 and J usage is TRBJ2-4; TRBD2 is a possible D gene (6 bases). The source of this sequence is a human donor with alopecia areata. CDR3: CASSHGDGGEGNIQYF. Here the CDR3 DNA reads TGTGCCAGCAGCCACGGCGACGGGGGAGAAGGGAACATTCAGTACTTC.